This T cell receptor (beta chain) was found in a study of shared clonotypes between healthy human individuals. Clones were read by immunoSEQ multiplex PCR, and TCRdb kept only the in-frame ones, dropping some. The sample includes about 2.1 million clones, 93% of them seen just once. Germline trimming cut 7 bases from V and 4 bases from J; bases unmatched to any gene: 3. From germline, CDR1 is MNHNS and CDR2 SASEGT. The CDR3 is 13 residues long. In the naive CD8 group, cells lacked CD45RO and were positively selected for CCR7, so terminally differentiated effector memory CD45RA+ cells were left out. Sequencing was performed on naive CD8+ T cells from PBMCs. The chain has TRBV6-1 and TRBJ1-5; 8 bases agree with TRBD1. This clonotype was obtained from a man between 18 and 35 years old in good health. Some clones in this sample may be carry-over from other donors' samples. The CDR3 spells CASKTGVNQPQHF. In DNA, the CDR3 is TGTGCCAGCAAGACAGGGGTAAATCAGCCCCAGCATTTT.